This T cell receptor beta chain stems from a study of blood T cell repertoires in COVID-19. Overall study: The United States, Italy and Spain were the sources of the acute and convalescent COVID-19 samples.

This clone was seen once. The CDR3 length is 15 residues. CDR1 MDHEN and CDR2 SYDVKM come from the germline V gene. Trimming took 0 bases from V and 2 from J, leaving 10 bases between them. Here immunoSEQ multiplex PCR was the method, and the copy in TCRdb shows in-frame clones only, minus some. The table includes about 100,000 clones, roughly nine tenths detected once. The sequence was collected from a woman older than 75 with acute or convalescent COVID-19. The chain uses TRBV28 and TRBJ1-1; D may be TRBD1 (6 bases). The sequenced sample consisted of peripheral blood. The CDR3 loop is CASSLWLGGNTEAFF. In DNA, the CDR3 is TGTGCCAGCAGTTTATGGTTAGGGGGAAACACTGAAGCTTTCTTT.